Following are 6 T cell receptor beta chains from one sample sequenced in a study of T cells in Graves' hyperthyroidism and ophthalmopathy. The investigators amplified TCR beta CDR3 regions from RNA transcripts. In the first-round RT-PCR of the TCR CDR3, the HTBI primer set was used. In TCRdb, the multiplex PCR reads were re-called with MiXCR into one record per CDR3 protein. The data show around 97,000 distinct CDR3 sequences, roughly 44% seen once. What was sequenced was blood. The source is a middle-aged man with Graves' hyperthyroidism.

The CDR3 DNA sequence: TGTGCCAGTAGCATGACAGGGGGACTGCTAGAGACCCAGTACTTC. Amino acids: CASSMTGGLLETQYF. V is TRBV19 and J is TRBJ2-5; 9 positions agree with TRBD1. Germline V gene lookup returns CDR1 LNHDA and CDR2 SQIVND (reference sequence). Trimming took 6 bases from V and 4 from J; bases not matched to a gene: 9. The length of the CDR3 is 15 residues.

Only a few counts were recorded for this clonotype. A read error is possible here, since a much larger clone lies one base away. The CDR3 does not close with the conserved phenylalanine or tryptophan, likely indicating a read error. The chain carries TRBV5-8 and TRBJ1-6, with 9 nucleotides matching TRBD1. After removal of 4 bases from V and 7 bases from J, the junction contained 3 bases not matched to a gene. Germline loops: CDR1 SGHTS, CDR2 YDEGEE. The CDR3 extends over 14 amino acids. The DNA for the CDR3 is TGTGCCAGCAGCGAGGACAGGGGAAATTCACCCCTCCACTCT. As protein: CASSEDRGNSPLHS.

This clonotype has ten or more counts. The CDR3 bases are TGTGCCAGCAGCTTAGGAGGGGGCCATGAAAAACTGTTTTTT. Protein sequence: CASSLGGGHEKLFF. The J gene is TRBJ1-4, the V gene TRBV7-6, with TRBD1 identical over 7 bases. V dropped 1 base and J dropped 6; count of bases not matched to a gene: 2. The CDR3 length is 14 residues. The germline CDR1 and CDR2 sequences are SGHVS and FNYEAQ.

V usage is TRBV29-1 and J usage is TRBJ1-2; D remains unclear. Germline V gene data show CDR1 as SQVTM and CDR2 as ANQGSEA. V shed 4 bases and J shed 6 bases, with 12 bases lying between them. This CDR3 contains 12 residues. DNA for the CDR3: TGCAGCGTTGGGACTAGCGGGGATGGCTACACCTTC. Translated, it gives CSVGTSGDGYTF.

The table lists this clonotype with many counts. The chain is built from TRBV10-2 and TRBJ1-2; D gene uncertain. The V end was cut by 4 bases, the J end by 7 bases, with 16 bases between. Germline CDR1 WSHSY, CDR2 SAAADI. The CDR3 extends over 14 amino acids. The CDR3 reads CASSVGQRLAGYTF. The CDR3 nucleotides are TGCGCCAGCAGTGTAGGGCAGAGATTGGCTGGCTACACCTTC.

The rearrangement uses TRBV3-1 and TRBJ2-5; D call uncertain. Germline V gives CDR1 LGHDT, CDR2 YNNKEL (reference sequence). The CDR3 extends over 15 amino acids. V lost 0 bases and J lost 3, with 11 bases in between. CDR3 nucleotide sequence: TGTGCCAGCAGCCAAGACCTGAGGTTGGAAGAGACCCAGTACTTC. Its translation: CASSQDLRLEETQYF.